Listed below are T cell receptor beta chains from one sample, sequenced in a study of tumor and adjacent non-tumor tissue in lung cancer. Each CDR3 protein is one row after TCRdb ran MiXCR on the multiplex PCR reads. The table lists 95,000 to 150,000 distinct CDR3 sequences, 66% of them singletons. Input material: lung tumor tissue. These receptors were obtained from a man aged 30 to 39 with non-small cell lung cancer. Each CDR3 is given with its conserved first and last residue.

v_gene: TRBV12-3/TRBV12-4; j_gene: TRBJ2-2; CDR3aa: CANRREGDTVELFF
v_gene: TRBV11-2; j_gene: TRBJ2-7; CDR3aa: CASSLLGLNYEQYF
v_gene: TRBV7-8; j_gene: TRBJ1-1; CDR3aa: CASSLVGETEAFF
v_gene: TRBV7-3; j_gene: TRBJ1-1; CDR3aa: CVSSPRGRGTEAFF
v_gene: TRBV20-1; j_gene: TRBJ2-3; CDR3aa: CSARGGRSGIDTHYF
v_gene: TRBV5-4; j_gene: TRBJ2-3; CDR3aa: CASSSGPRTSGLDTQYF
v_gene: TRBV7-9; j_gene: TRBJ1-1; CDR3aa: CASTLGQANTEVFF
v_gene: TRBV12-3/TRBV12-4; j_gene: TRBJ2-1; CDR3aa: CASSPGDRGNNEQFF
v_gene: TRBV12-3/TRBV12-4; j_gene: TRBJ2-7; CDR3aa: CASSPGTGGGEQYF
v_gene: TRBV29-1; j_gene: TRBJ1-5; CDR3aa: CSNTGQGLNQPQHF
v_gene: TRBV20-1; j_gene: TRBJ2-3; CDR3aa: CSAPPTSGLTDTQYF
v_gene: TRBV6-2/TRBV6-3; j_gene: TRBJ2-1; CDR3aa: CASSSTGRDEQFF
v_gene: TRBV14; j_gene: TRBJ1-2; CDR3aa: CASSRVRTHGYTF
v_gene: TRBV6-2/TRBV6-3; j_gene: TRBJ2-7; CDR3aa: CASRPQGQDANRGYF
v_gene: TRBV11-1; j_gene: TRBJ2-2; CDR3aa: CASSFQGDGELFF
v_gene: TRBV20-1; j_gene: TRBJ2-3; CDR3aa: CSARESVGLVSTQYF
v_gene: TRBV6-6; j_gene: TRBJ2-1; CDR3aa: CASSYLYNEQFF
v_gene: TRBV12-3/TRBV12-4; j_gene: TRBJ2-3; CDR3aa: CASSLVFSSTDTQYF
v_gene: TRBV20-1; j_gene: TRBJ1-5; CDR3aa: CSARGSGGFHQPQHF
v_gene: TRBV6-1; j_gene: TRBJ2-7; CDR3aa: CASFSSGTYEQYF
v_gene: TRBV4-1; j_gene: TRBJ2-7; CDR3aa: CASSQGGRGNPTYKQYF
v_gene: TRBV11-2; j_gene: TRBJ1-6; CDR3aa: CASSSAYCNSPLHF
v_gene: TRBV12-3/TRBV12-4; j_gene: TRBJ2-5; CDR3aa: CASSRDPETQYF
v_gene: TRBV7-2; j_gene: TRBJ2-3; CDR3aa: CASGLEYLRTDTQYF
v_gene: TRBV29-1; j_gene: TRBJ2-5; CDR3aa: CSVSEETQYF
v_gene: TRBV11-2; j_gene: TRBJ2-2; CDR3aa: CISSFGQANTGELFF
v_gene: TRBV5-4; j_gene: TRBJ1-5; CDR3aa: CASSSGTGGAEPQHF
v_gene: TRBV11-2; j_gene: TRBJ2-1; CDR3aa: CASSFIPSASYNEQFF
v_gene: TRBV20-1; j_gene: TRBJ1-4; CDR3aa: CSAPDRGATNEKLFF
v_gene: TRBV12-3/TRBV12-4; j_gene: TRBJ1-1; CDR3aa: CASIPGLGLGAFF
v_gene: TRBV20-1; j_gene: TRBJ2-5; CDR3aa: CSARVSRGPRGTQYF
v_gene: TRBV20-1; j_gene: TRBJ2-5; CDR3aa: CSTRDPRGPPGAQYF
v_gene: TRBV20-1; j_gene: TRBJ2-1; CDR3aa: CSAIPSIGVYNEQFF
v_gene: TRBV6-2/TRBV6-3; j_gene: TRBJ2-5; CDR3aa: CASSRTRSQETQYF
v_gene: TRBV7-2; j_gene: TRBJ1-1; CDR3aa: CASRWTGGEAFF
v_gene: TRBV13; j_gene: TRBJ2-7; CDR3aa: CASSLDRGRLVDF
v_gene: TRBV29-1; j_gene: TRBJ1-1; CDR3aa: CSVMVPSSVAFF
v_gene: TRBV20-1; j_gene: TRBJ2-1; CDR3aa: CSANTASGGGYKEQFF
v_gene: TRBV6-1; j_gene: TRBJ1-2; CDR3aa: CATATQHGSNSYTF
v_gene: TRBV4-3; j_gene: TRBJ1-5; CDR3aa: CASSQGGNQPQHF
v_gene: TRBV6-2/TRBV6-3; j_gene: TRBJ2-3; CDR3aa: CASSYSGPDTPYF
v_gene: TRBV29-1; j_gene: TRBJ2-7; CDR3aa: CSVSQTLAASGYEQYF
v_gene: TRBV6-5; j_gene: TRBJ2-7; CDR3aa: CTSSYSRGSYEQYF
v_gene: TRBV11-2; j_gene: TRBJ2-3; CDR3aa: CASSLVVGVVTDTQYF
v_gene: TRBV5-4; j_gene: TRBJ2-5; CDR3aa: CASSLASKMETQYF
v_gene: TRBV5-1; j_gene: TRBJ2-5; CDR3aa: CASSGTGGGQETHYF
v_gene: TRBV11-2; j_gene: TRBJ2-3; CDR3aa: CASRRTGRDTQYF
v_gene: TRBV11-3; j_gene: TRBJ2-2; CDR3aa: CASSQASGKGELFF
v_gene: TRBV20-1; j_gene: TRBJ2-1; CDR3aa: CSARAAGDYNEEFF
v_gene: TRBV7-9; j_gene: TRBJ2-2; CDR3aa: CASSFGTGYNTGELFF
v_gene: TRBV18; j_gene: TRBJ2-7; CDR3aa: CASSPGNRGQSSYEQYF
v_gene: TRBV6-6; j_gene: TRBJ1-6; CDR3aa: CASSYDLSPYNSPLHF
v_gene: TRBV6-1; j_gene: TRBJ1-5; CDR3aa: CASRELGRPQHF
v_gene: TRBV10-2; j_gene: TRBJ2-7; CDR3aa: CASSETASGGVPYEQYF
v_gene: TRBV6-1; j_gene: TRBJ1-1; CDR3aa: CASSAMGAEAFF
v_gene: TRBV6-5; j_gene: TRBJ1-2; CDR3aa: CASSRTLGLQHGYTF
v_gene: TRBV12-3/TRBV12-4; j_gene: TRBJ2-1; CDR3aa: CASRLSGSSYNEQFF
v_gene: TRBV6-5; j_gene: TRBJ2-7; CDR3aa: CASSLGHGSSYEQYF
v_gene: TRBV11-3; j_gene: TRBJ2-1; CDR3aa: CARSPGTSGGYNEQFF